This TCR beta chain was found in a study of T-cell reconstitution after alpha-beta-depleted transplantation in children (dated by TCRdb to about 2016). Notes on the research overall: Using TCR repertoire profiling, the study followed T-cell immune reconstitution in a quantitative way in children after TCRalphabeta/CD19-depleted allogeneic hematopoietic cell transplantation. The paper as a whole reports these results and caveats: In some patients, high TCRbeta diversity at day 60 was attributed to recipient T cells and intrathymic progenitors that had survived conditioning. The apparently early alphabetaT-cell count recovery about two months after transplant was reportedly dependent on only several hundred rapidly expanded clones derived from non-depleted graft cells. The frequencies of hyperexpanded clones fell over the following months, and after one year, T-cell counts and TCRbeta diversity were mostly attributed to newly produced T cells.

With respect to this clonotype: Its antigen remains unidentified. No quality values exist for individual bases; no much larger clone is one base distant.

The CDR3 goes from the cysteine to the phenylalanine over 15 residues. The DNA shown is the 45-base CDR3, in frame from base 1. From V the trimming removes 5 bases and from J it removes 6 bases, while the gene matches leave 10 bases of the junction unaccounted for. Per the germline V gene, SGHVS is the CDR1 and FNYEAQ is the CDR2. The sample's treatment or condition, from its label and the paper: allogeneic hematopoietic cell transplantation with graft depleted of TCRalphabeta T cells and CD19 B cells. The children who served as transplant recipients had been given grafts of TCRalphabeta/CD19-depleted allogeneic hematopoietic cells. The protocol used for the library was PCR. The instrument given in TCRdb is Illumina HiSeq 2500. To normalize quantification of the TCRbeta repertoire, the TCR libraries were built with molecular barcoding that relied on unique molecular identifiers. TCRdb reanalyzed the raw reads on its own, using fastp at Q25 for trimming and MiXCR for clone calling, and kept in-frame beta chains. When rows share a CDR3 protein, they turn into one entry using the most common DNA and genes. For this sample there are 80,000 to 100,000 distinct CDR3 sequences; 23% appear just once. Over 20% of the sample lies in the top ten.

The sample consisted of PBMCs, taken before TCRalphabeta/CD19-depleted stem cell transplant. The source of this sequence is a boy younger than 10 with acute lymphoblastic leukemia, due to receive a stem cell transplant. This receptor chain uses TRBV7-6 and TRBJ1-1, and 9 junctional nucleotides match TRBD1. CDR3 reads: CASSPRDRVTPEAFF. The DNA is as follows: TGTGCCAGCAGCCCACGGGACAGGGTTACGCCTGAAGCTTTCTTT.